This T cell receptor beta chain was obtained from a study of T cell repertoires in cytomegalovirus infection. The wider study: Evidence of both CMV infection and a matching HLA type came from public TCR beta signatures.

Via MiXCR, TCRdb re-called the reads, giving one row per CDR3 protein. The data hold roughly 920,000 distinct CDR3 sequences, with roughly 30% observed a single time. Comment on this clonotype: Its cognate antigen is unknown.

V was trimmed by 2 bases and J by 3 bases, leaving 16 bases between them. Germline CDR1 is MNHEY and CDR2 is SVGAGI. The CDR3 has 16 residues. This TCR was recovered from a human donor in good health (CMV status not recorded). Some clones in this sample may be carry-over from other donors' samples. V and J are TRBV6-5 and TRBJ1-1; D perhaps matches TRBD1 (5 bases). The sequenced sample was cultured CD8+ T cells from PBMCs, obtained from culture after CMV antigen stimulation. In nucleotides, the CDR3 is TGTGCCAGCAGTTACGGGGCCTGGTTAAAGGACACTGAAGCTTTCTTT. It encodes CASSYGAWLKDTEAFF.